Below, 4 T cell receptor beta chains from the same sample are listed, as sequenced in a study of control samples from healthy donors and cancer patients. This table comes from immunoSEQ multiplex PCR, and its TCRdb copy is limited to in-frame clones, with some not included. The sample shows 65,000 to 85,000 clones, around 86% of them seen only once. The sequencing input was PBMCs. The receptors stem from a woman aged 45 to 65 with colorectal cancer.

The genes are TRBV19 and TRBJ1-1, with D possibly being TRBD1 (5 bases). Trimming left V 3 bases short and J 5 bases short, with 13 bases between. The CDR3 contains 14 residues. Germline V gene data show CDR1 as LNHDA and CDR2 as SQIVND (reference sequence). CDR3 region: CASSIAGGGTEAFF. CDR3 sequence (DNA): TGTGCCAGTAGTATCGCTGGGGGGGGGACTGAAGCTTTCTTT.

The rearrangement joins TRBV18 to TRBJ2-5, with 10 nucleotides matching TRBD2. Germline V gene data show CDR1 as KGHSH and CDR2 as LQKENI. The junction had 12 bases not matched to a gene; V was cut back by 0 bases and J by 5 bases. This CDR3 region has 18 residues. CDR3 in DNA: TGTGCCAGCTCACCACCAAGTCTAGCGGGGGTCGTCGGGGAGACCCAGTACTTC. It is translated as CASSPPSLAGVVGETQYF.

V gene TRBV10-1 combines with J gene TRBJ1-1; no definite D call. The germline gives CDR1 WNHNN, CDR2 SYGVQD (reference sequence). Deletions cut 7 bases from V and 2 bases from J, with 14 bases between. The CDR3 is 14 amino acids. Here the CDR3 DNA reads TGCGCCAGCAAGGCAGGTCAAAGCAACACTGAAGCTTTCTTT. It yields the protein CASKAGQSNTEAFF.

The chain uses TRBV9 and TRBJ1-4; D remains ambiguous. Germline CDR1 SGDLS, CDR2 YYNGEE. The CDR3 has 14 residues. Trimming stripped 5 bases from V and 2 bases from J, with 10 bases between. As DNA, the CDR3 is TGTGCCAGCAGTCTAGACACTACTAATGAAAAACTGTTTTTT. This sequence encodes CASSLDTTNEKLFF.